One T cell receptor beta chain is described in this entry. The target antigen is unknown. This record comes from a study of CXCR3-negative and CXCR3-positive naive CD8 T cells. Study results and caveats: Greater hydrophobicity was found in TRB CDR3s of CXCR3-positive naive cells than of CXCR3-negative naive cells.

CD45RO-CCR7+CD27+CD95- was the phenotype of naive CD8+ T cells. It was by 5' RACE with UMI labels that the TRB cDNA libraries were prepared. TCRdb reprocessed the 5' RACE reads and stores each CDR3 protein as one record, lacking DNA. The sample table includes about 130,000 distinct CDR3 sequences. The CDR3 length is 16 residues. This sequence joins TRBV12-3 or TRBV12-4 and TRBJ2-1; with no DNA, the TCRdb D assignment of TRBD1 cannot be verified. The origin of this receptor is a human donor in good health. Some clones in this sample may be carry-over from other donors' samples. Sequences were obtained from naive CXCR3+ CD8+ T cells from blood. The subset here: CD45RO-CCR7+CD27+CD95- naive CD8+ T cells expressing CXCR3 (TNR3+). The CDR3 sequence is CASSLTGLSSYNEQFF.